These T cell receptor beta chains were read from a single sample in a study of post-analysis software for immune sequencing data. Via MiXCR, TCRdb re-called the PCR reads, giving one row per CDR3 protein. This table holds around 500,000 distinct CDR3 sequences, around a third found once. Source material: blood. Source of these receptors: a girl under 18 with multiple sclerosis. The CDR3 runs from the conserved cysteine through the conserved F or W. D genes are given only for firm matches. Some rows mark clone size as missing; the rest say once, few, many or name a class of expanded clone.

CDR3 length,clone size,D gene,J gene,V gene,CDR3 DNA,CDR3 protein
16,-,TRBD1,TRBJ2-6,TRBV20-1,TGCAGTGCTAGTTGGACAGGGTTTTCGGGGGCCAACGTCCTGACTTTC,CSASWTGFSGANVLTF
15,-,-,TRBJ1-1,TRBV5-1,TGCGCCAGCAGCTTTGGCAGGCCTATGAACACTGAAGCTTTCTTT,CASSFGRPMNTEAFF
15,-,-,TRBJ2-5,TRBV6-6,TGTGCCAGCAGTTACTCACACAGTGATCTAGGGGCCCAGTACTTC,CASSYSHSDLGAQYF
14,few,-,TRBJ2-3,TRBV18,TGTGCCAGCTCACCACTACAGCGCACAGATACGCAGTATTTT,CASSPLQRTDTQYF
11,few,-,TRBJ2-4,TRBV6-2/TRBV6-3,TGTGCCAGCAGTTACGGGGGGGCTCAGTACTTC,CASSYGGAQYF
14,few,TRBD1,TRBJ1-2,TRBV20-1,TGCAGTGCTAGGGACCCCGGGACAGCTTATGGCTACACCTTC,CSARDPGTAYGYTF
14,-,TRBD1,TRBJ2-1,TRBV6-6,TGTGCCAGCAGTTATTGGCAGGGGGTCGATGAGCAGTTCTTC,CASSYWQGVDEQFF
13,-,TRBD2,TRBJ2-5,TRBV3-1,TGTGCCAGCAGCCGGCGGGGGGCAGAGACCCAGTACTTC,CASSRRGAETQYF
16,-,TRBD1,TRBJ1-5,TRBV4-1,TGCGCCAGCAGCCAGACGGGACAGGCCAGCAATCAGCCCCAGCATTTT,CASSQTGQASNQPQHF
11,few,-,TRBJ2-1,TRBV3-1,TGTGCCAGCAGCCTCGGGGGGCTACAGTTCTTC,CASSLGGLQFF
15,few,TRBD1,TRBJ2-5,TRBV14,TGTGCCAGCAGCCTTCGACAGGGGACCCAAGAGACCCAGTACTTC,CASSLRQGTQETQYF
14,few,TRBD1,TRBJ2-4,TRBV14,TGTGCCAGCAGCAAACAGGGGGGTGGAAGCATTCAGTACTTC,CASSKQGGGSIQYF
13,few,-,TRBJ2-1,TRBV2,TGTGCCAGCGGGGAATTACCTTACAATGAGCAGTTCTTC,CASGELPYNEQFF
16,-,TRBD2,TRBJ2-1,TRBV13,TGTGCCAGCAGCTTCCTAGCGGGGAGCTCCTACAATGAGCAGTTCTTC,CASSFLAGSSYNEQFF
11,few,-,TRBJ2-5,TRBV20-1,TGCAGTGCCCTAAAGACCAATGAGCAGTACTTC,CSALKTNEQYF
17,-,TRBD1,TRBJ2-1,TRBV10-1,TGCGCCAGCAGCCCCAAATTCGGACAGGGGGCTATCGATGAGCAGTTCTTC,CASSPKFGQGAIDEQFF
15,many,TRBD2,TRBJ2-3,TRBV7-2,TGTGCCAGCAGCTTAGGACTAGCCAACACAGATACGCAGTATTTT,CASSLGLANTDTQYF
18,-,TRBD2,TRBJ2-3,TRBV20-1,TGCAGTGCTAGACGGGATGGCGGGAGCCTCTCTAGCACAGATACGCAGTATTTT,CSARRDGGSLSSTDTQYF
13,-,-,TRBJ1-2,TRBV7-9,TGTGCCAGCAGCCGGGACGGACTCTATGGCTACACCTTC,CASSRDGLYGYTF
16,few,TRBD2,TRBJ2-3,TRBV20-1,TGCAGTGCTAGACCCTATAGCGGGGGGGCTTCAGATACGCAGTATTTT,CSARPYSGGASDTQYF
12,-,-,TRBJ2-1,TRBV20-1,TGCAGTGGGAGACGGGCACAAGAGACCCAGTTCTTC,CSGRRAQETQFF
16,few,-,TRBJ2-6,TRBV7-9,TGTGCCAGCAGCGCGGCTGGGACCCCTGGGGCCAACGTCCTGACTTTC,CASSAAGTPGANVLTF